A single sample is the source of the 10 T cell receptor beta chains below, sequenced in a study of blood T cell repertoires in COVID-19. Profiling relied on immunoSEQ multiplex PCR, and the TCRdb table lists in-frame clones only, not all of them. The table shows some 150,000 clones, with roughly 84% occurring only once. Sequenced sample: peripheral blood. The receptor set was obtained from a man aged 35-49 years with acute or convalescent COVID-19.

The chain employs TRBV15 and TRBJ2-2; D possibly corresponds to TRBD2 (6 bases). V shed 7 bases and J shed 0 bases, with 12 bases lying between them. In germline, CDR1 is LNHNV, CDR2 YYDKDF (reference sequence). The CDR3 is made up of 15 amino acids. The CDR3 region has the DNA TGTGCCACCATATCCGGGGGTTCGAACACCGGGGAGCTGTTTTTT. It yields the protein CATISGGSNTGELFF.

This clone was picked up a small number of times. The rearrangement links TRBV28 to TRBJ2-2; tentative D call: TRBD1 (5 bases). Germline-derived CDR1 and CDR2 are MDHEN and SYDVKM. Trimming stripped 6 bases from V and 7 bases from J, with 24 bases between. The CDR3 loop spans 17 amino acids. In nucleotides, the CDR3 is TGTGCCAGCAGCTCCGTGGGGCTAGTAAAGGACGGCGGGGAGCTGTTTTTT. This translates into CASSSVGLVKDGGELFF.

This clone was seen only once. V usage is TRBV25-1 and J usage is TRBJ1-1, with 12 bases matching TRBD1. Germline trimming cut 8 bases from V and 8 bases from J; bases unmatched to any gene: 6. Germline values: CDR1 MGHDK, CDR2 SYGVNS. This CDR3 region has 13 residues. CDR3 sequence: CASGGQGASEAFF. CDR3 in DNA: TGTGCCAGCGGGGGACAGGGGGCGTCGGAAGCTTTCTTT.

The V and J genes are TRBV18 and TRBJ2-1; 7 bases agree with TRBD2. V was pared by 3 bases and J by 3 bases, with 2 bases of the junction left unmatched. CDR1 is KGHSH and CDR2 is LQKENI in the germline V gene. The CDR3 totals 14 residues. Here the CDR3 reads CASSPSGVYNEQFF. CDR3 nucleotides: TGTGCCAGCTCACCCAGCGGGGTCTACAATGAGCAGTTCTTC.

J is TRBJ2-5 and V is TRBV11-2, with 9 bases that match TRBD2. The junction had 5 bases not matched to a gene; V was cut back by 5 bases and J by 1 base. Per germline, CDR1 SGHAT and CDR2 FQNNGV. The CDR3 length is 15 residues. For the CDR3, the DNA is TGTGCCAGCAGCCTTAGAGCGGGGGGCCAAGAGACCCAGTACTTC. Its translation is CASSLRAGGQETQYF.

V usage is TRBV4-3 and J usage is TRBJ2-5, with TRBD2 identical over 15 bases. V lost 1 base, J lost 6 bases, and 3 bases stayed unmatched. The CDR3 is made up of 16 amino acids. Germline V gene sequence: CDR1 LGHNA, CDR2 YSLEER. CDR3 loop: CASSQGTSGGAKTQYF. In DNA form, the CDR3 reads TGCGCCAGCAGCCAAGGGACTAGCGGGGGGGCGAAGACCCAGTACTTC.

This sequence joins TRBV11-2 and TRBJ2-5, with 9 bases aligning to TRBD2. This CDR3 spans 14 amino acids. Trimming cost V 4 bases and J 3 bases; bases outside gene matches: 3. Germline loops: CDR1 SGHAT, CDR2 FQNNGV. In DNA form, the CDR3 reads TGTGCCAGCAGCTCTCGACTAGCGGAAGAGACCCAGTACTTC. Protein sequence: CASSSRLAEETQYF.

V and J are TRBV4-3 and TRBJ1-2; D remains ambiguous. Trimming cost V 0 bases and J 0 bases, with 11 bases left between them. Germline V gene data show CDR1 as LGHNA and CDR2 as YSLEER. The CDR3 runs to 16 residues. The CDR3 loop reads CASSQDWNSANYGYTF. The DNA of the CDR3 is TGCGCCAGCAGCCAAGATTGGAACAGTGCTAACTATGGCTACACCTTC.

The genes are TRBV19 and TRBJ1-6, with TRBD1 identical over 8 bases. Germline CDR1 is LNHDA and CDR2 is SQIVND (reference sequence). The V gene end was trimmed by 5 bases and the J gene end by 8 bases; junction bases not matched to a gene: 11. The CDR3 consists of 16 residues. CDR3 loop: CASSASTGVRYSPLHF. In DNA, the CDR3 is TGTGCCAGTAGTGCCTCGACAGGGGTTAGGTATTCACCCCTCCACTTT.

V and J are TRBV29-1 and TRBJ2-2; D unclear. The ends were cut back, 3 bases at V and 1 base at J, with 9 bases in the middle. From germline, CDR1 is SQVTM and CDR2 ANQGSEA. The CDR3 has 14 amino acids. The CDR3 region is CSVEFSENTGELFF. CDR3 bases: TGCAGCGTTGAGTTTAGTGAGAACACCGGGGAGCTGTTTTTT.